Following are 26 T cell receptor beta chains from one sample sequenced in a study of blood T cell repertoires in COVID-19. Assay: immunoSEQ multiplex PCR; the TCRdb copy retains only in-frame clones and omits some. The data contain over 50,000 clones, roughly 87% of them singletons. Sequencing used peripheral blood. All receptors come from a human donor in a cohort sampled during active COVID-19.

This chain connects TRBV4-2 to TRBJ1-2; weak D call: TRBD1 (5 bases). The CDR3 is made up of 15 amino acids. Trimming removed 5 bases at V and 4 bases at J, with 17 bases between. Germline values: CDR1 LGHNA, CDR2 YNFKEQ. The CDR3 DNA reads as TGTGCCAGCAGCTCCCGCCGACAGAACCTCTATGGCTACACCTTC. This sequence encodes CASSSRRQNLYGYTF.

V is TRBV15 and J is TRBJ1-2; D is ambiguous. The CDR3 has 14 residues. Germline CDR1 LNHNV, CDR2 YYDKDF (reference sequence). Between the trimmed V and J ends, which lost 0 bases and 5 bases, there was a span of 10 bases. The CDR3 spells CATSRDTAGYGYTF. The DNA of the CDR3 is TGTGCCACCAGCAGAGATACGGCGGGGTATGGCTACACCTTC.

The sample holds a few counts of this clone. The chain recombines TRBV27 with TRBJ1-6; 8 bases align to TRBD1. The trim removed 5 bases at V and 7 bases at J, leaving 4 bases unmatched. Germline V gene data show CDR1 as MNHEY and CDR2 as SMNVEV (reference sequence). CDR3 length equals 14 residues. The CDR3: CASSPDRANSPLHF. In DNA form, the CDR3 reads TGTGCCAGCAGTCCGGACAGGGCAAATTCACCCCTCCACTTT.

This sequence joins TRBV3-1 (or the pseudogene TRBV3-2) and TRBJ2-5, with 10 positions matching TRBD1. After removal of 4 bases from V and 5 bases from J, the junction contained 7 bases not matched to a gene. The CDR3 length is 15 residues. CDR1 and CDR2 from the germline V gene are LGHDT and YNNKEL (reference sequence). CDR3 coding DNA: TGTGCCAGCAGCCCGCGGGACAGGGGACGGGAGACCCAGTACTTC. Translating gives CASSPRDRGRETQYF.

The chain is built from TRBV7-9 and TRBJ1-3; unclear D gene. Trimming took off 10 bases at V and 1 base at J, with 14 bases between the two ends. The germline gives CDR1 SEHNR, CDR2 FQNEAQ (reference sequence). CDR3 length: 14 amino acids. Here the CDR3 reads CATRDGASGNTIYF. For the CDR3, the DNA is TGTGCCACCAGAGACGGAGCTTCTGGAAACACCATATATTTT.

V is TRBV2 and J is TRBJ1-1, with a tentative D call TRBD1 (6 bases). CDR3 length equals 14 residues. Trimming shortened V by 6 bases and J by 4 bases, and 15 bases separated the two germline ends. Per germline, CDR1 SNHLY and CDR2 FYNNEI. CDR3 in amino acids: CASRAGAQSTEAFF. The CDR3 coding sequence is TGTGCCAGCAGGGCGGGGGCCCAGAGCACTGAAGCTTTCTTT.

The rearrangement uses TRBV3-1 (or the pseudogene TRBV3-2) and TRBJ2-2, with TRBD2 matching over 12 bases. Germline V gene lookup returns CDR1 LGHDT and CDR2 YNNKEL (reference sequence). The CDR3 has 17 residues. Trimming cost V 5 bases and J 3 bases; bases outside gene matches: 7. Written as DNA, the CDR3 is TGTGCCAGCAGCGCGACTAGCGGGAGTAGATACACCGGGGAGCTGTTTTTT. It specifies CASSATSGSRYTGELFF.

This chain joins TRBV28 and TRBJ2-1; TRBD2 aligns across 12 bases. The germline V gene encodes CDR1 MDHEN and CDR2 SYDVKM. V trimming: 4 bases; J trimming: 1 base; junction bases outside the gene matches: 5. The CDR3 spans 17 residues. CDR3 DNA sequence: TGTGCCAGCAGTTCCCTAGCGGGAGGGCTTTCCTACAATGAGCAGTTCTTC. As protein: CASSSLAGGLSYNEQFF.

The chain uses TRBV18 and TRBJ1-5, with D maybe TRBD1 (6 bases). The CDR3 runs to 17 residues. Germline CDR1 KGHSH, CDR2 LQKENI. The V gene lost 2 bases and the J gene lost 6 bases, with 20 bases spanning the gap. CDR3 DNA sequence: TGTGCCAGCTCACCAACGTTAGTCAGGGGAGTAACTCAGCCCCAGCATTTT. Protein sequence: CASSPTLVRGVTQPQHF. The whole variable domain, filled in from reference TRBV18 and TRBJ1-5, reads NAGVMQNPRHLVRRRGQEARLRCSPMKGHSHVYWYRQLPEEGLKFMVYLQKENIIDESGMPKERFSAEFPKEGPSILRIQQVVRGDSAAYFCASSPTLVRGVTQPQHFGDGTRLSIL.

The sample holds one count of this clone. This chain connects TRBV4-2 to TRBJ2-7, with a weak D call TRBD2 (5 bases). Trimming left V 0 bases short and J 5 bases short, with 11 bases between. Per germline, CDR1 LGHNA and CDR2 YNFKEQ. This CDR3 has 14 residues. The CDR3 DNA is TGTGCCAGCAGCCAAGACCCGACGGGAAACGAGCAGTACTTC. Translation gives CASSQDPTGNEQYF.

The chain recombines TRBV5-4 with TRBJ1-1, with 7 nucleotides matching TRBD1. This CDR3 contains 15 residues. Germline trimming cut 0 bases from V and 6 bases from J; bases unmatched to any gene: 8. The germline V gene encodes CDR1 SGHNT and CDR2 YYREEE (reference sequence). The CDR3 reads CASSLDPDRAAEAFF. In nucleotides, the CDR3 is TGTGCCAGCAGCTTGGATCCTGACAGGGCCGCTGAAGCTTTCTTT.

This chain uses TRBV11-2 with TRBJ2-1, with TRBD2 matching over 13 bases. The CDR3 runs to 17 residues. CDR1 and CDR2 from the germline V gene are SGHAT and FQNNGV. V shed 5 bases and J 3 bases; nucleotides not matched to a gene: 7. CDR3 in amino acids: CASSPLGTSGIYNEQFF. CDR3 in DNA: TGTGCCAGCAGCCCCCTCGGGACTAGCGGGATCTACAATGAGCAGTTCTTC.

The genes are TRBV5-1 and TRBJ2-1; 8 positions agree with TRBD2. Germline V lookup: CDR1 SGHRS, CDR2 YFSETQ. This CDR3 region has 14 residues. V was pared by 1 base and J by 5 bases, with 2 bases of the junction left unmatched. CDR3 in amino acids: CASSLKRENNEQFF. DNA for the CDR3: TGCGCCAGCAGCTTGAAGCGGGAGAACAATGAGCAGTTCTTC.

CDR3 sequence reads: CASRDRATYEQYF. As DNA, the CDR3 is TGTGCCAGCAGAGACAGGGCGACCTACGAGCAGTACTTC. The V call is TRBV25-1, the J call TRBJ2-7; TRBD1 matches 7 bases. The CDR3 totals 13 residues. The germline V gene has CDR1 MGHDK and CDR2 SYGVNS. J lost 2 bases, V lost 6 bases, and 4 bases had no gene match.

This clone came up once. The chain combines TRBV19 with TRBJ1-3; D perhaps matches TRBD1 (6 bases). Trimming took 9 bases from V and 4 from J, leaving 16 bases between them. Germline V gives CDR1 LNHDA, CDR2 SQIVND (reference sequence). CDR3 size: 14 residues. Written as DNA, the CDR3 is TGTGCCAGCAATACCGGGACACTCGGAAACACCATATATTTT. Translated, it gives CASNTGTLGNTIYF.

This clone was recorded once. The rearrangement uses TRBV21-1 and TRBJ2-5; TRBD1, the table's D call, was not compared with the DNA. TRBV21-1 is a pseudogene segment. The CDR3 is 17 residues long. In DNA form, the CDR3 reads TGTGCCAGCAGCATTCCAAGAGCCAGGGTCCGACAAGAGACCCAGTACTTC. Translating gives CASSIPRARVRQETQYF.

As DNA, the CDR3 is TGTGCCAGCAGCGAGGGGGCTGGGCAACCGTGGACTGAAGCTTTCTTT. Translation gives CASSEGAGQPWTEAFF. The gene calls are TRBV9 and TRBJ1-1, with 7 bases aligning to TRBD1. CDR3 length: 16 amino acids. The ends lost 3 bases at V and 5 bases at J; junction bases unmatched: 13. Germline assignment: CDR1 SGDLS and CDR2 YYNGEE.

To note about this clone: Its ends do not fully match the called genes, so a read error is possible. The chain links TRBV19 to TRBJ1-1, with D possibly being TRBD1 (6 bases). The germline CDR1 and CDR2 sequences are LNHDA and SQIVND (reference sequence). The CDR3 is 14 amino acids. The CDR3 protein is CAISTPGVNTEAFF. The DNA for the CDR3 is TGTGCCATTAGTACCCCAGGGGTTAACACTGAAGCTTTCTTT. Drawing the rest from reference TRBV19 and TRBJ1-1, the complete variable domain is DGGITQSPKYLFRKEGQNVTLSCEQNLNHDAMYWYRQDPGQGLRLIYYSQIVNDFQKGDIAEGYSVSREKKESFPLTVTSAQKNPTAFYLCAISTPGVNTEAFFGQGTRLTVV.

V is TRBV9 and J is TRBJ2-1, with unresolved D. Deletions cut 0 bases from V and 5 bases from J, with 9 bases between. Germline values: CDR1 SGDLS, CDR2 YYNGEE. CDR3 length: 14 amino acids. CDR3 DNA: TGTGCCAGCAGCGTAGGGCTAGAAGACAATGAGCAGTTCTTC. Protein sequence: CASSVGLEDNEQFF.

The chain carries TRBV24-1 and TRBJ1-1; 9 bases line up with TRBD1. J was trimmed by 3 bases and V by 3 bases; bases with no gene match: 1. Per the germline V gene, CDR1 is KGHDR and CDR2 is SFDVKD. The CDR3 consists of 14 residues. CDR3 nucleotides: TGTGCCACCAGTGATGGACAGGGGTACACTGAAGCTTTCTTT. Translating it yields CATSDGQGYTEAFF.

This clone was picked up one time. The chain employs TRBV20-1 and TRBJ2-1; the match to TRBD1 covers 7 bases. The CDR3 runs to 11 residues. CDR1 DFQATT and CDR2 SNEGSKA come from the germline V gene (reference sequence). The CDR3 is CSNRGNNEQFF. The CDR3 DNA reads TGCAGCAACAGGGGAAACAATGAGCAGTTCTTC.

This chain uses TRBV2 with TRBJ2-1; TRBD2 aligns across 7 bases. Germline V gives CDR1 SNHLY, CDR2 FYNNEI. V shed 5 bases, J shed 2 bases, and the junction held 9 bases outside the gene matches. This CDR3 has 16 residues. The DNA for the CDR3 is TGTGCCAGCAGTAGCTACGCGGGAGTTACCTACAATGAGCAGTTCTTC. It translates to CASSSYAGVTYNEQFF.

This clone was recorded a few times. The chain couples TRBV28 to TRBJ2-4; 7 nucleotides match TRBD2. The CDR3 is made up of 17 amino acids. Germline V CDR1 and CDR2: MDHEN, SYDVKM. V shed 7 bases and J 1 base; nucleotides not matched to a gene: 13. CDR3 loop: CASKPPWGGEAKNIQYF. The CDR3 region has the DNA TGTGCCAGCAAGCCCCCTTGGGGGGGAGAGGCCAAAAACATTCAGTACTTC.

This clone has more than one count but fewer than ten. The chain uses TRBV28 and TRBJ1-2; D uncertain. The CDR3 runs to 12 residues. V was trimmed by 3 bases and J by 4 bases, leaving 6 bases between them. Germline V CDR1 and CDR2: MDHEN, SYDVKM. The CDR3 protein is CASSFGLYGYTF. The CDR3 region has the DNA TGTGCCAGCAGTTTCGGTCTCTATGGCTACACCTTC.

The chain recombines TRBV5-4 with TRBJ1-4; 10 positions match TRBD1. The CDR3 runs to 14 residues. After removal of 4 bases from V and 8 bases from J, the junction contained 5 bases not matched to a gene. CDR1 is SGHNT, CDR2 YYREEE, per germline (reference sequence). The chain's CDR3 is CASSVTGGKEKLFF. The CDR3 region has the DNA TGTGCCAGCAGCGTGACAGGGGGCAAGGAAAAACTGTTTTTT.

The chain uses TRBV15 and TRBJ2-1; D ambiguous. V lost 5 bases, J lost 7 bases, and 9 bases lay in between. The CDR3 is made up of 12 amino acids. In germline, CDR1 is LNHNV, CDR2 YYDKDF (reference sequence). The CDR3 region has the DNA TGTGCCACCAGCTCCGACAAAAATGAGCAGTTCTTC. Its protein is CATSSDKNEQFF.